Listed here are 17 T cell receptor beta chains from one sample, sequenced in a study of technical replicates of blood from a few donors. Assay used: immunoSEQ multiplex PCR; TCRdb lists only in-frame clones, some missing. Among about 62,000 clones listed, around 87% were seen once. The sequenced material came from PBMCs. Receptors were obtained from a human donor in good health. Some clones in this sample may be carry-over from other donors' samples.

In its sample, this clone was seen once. The CDR3 loop is CAISDSGGGYTF. The CDR3 bases are TGTGCCATCAGTGACAGCGGTGGGGGCTACACCTTC. The J gene is TRBJ1-2, the V gene TRBV10-3; D not resolved. The germline CDR1 and CDR2 sequences are ENHRY and SYGVKD. This CDR3 comprises 12 residues. V dropped 3 bases and J dropped 8 bases, with 10 bases sitting between them.

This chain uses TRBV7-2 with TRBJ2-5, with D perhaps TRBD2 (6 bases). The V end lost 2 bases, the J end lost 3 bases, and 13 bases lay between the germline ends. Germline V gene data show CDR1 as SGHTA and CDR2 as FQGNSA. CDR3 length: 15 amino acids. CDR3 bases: TGTGCCAGCAGCTTAAATGGCGGGACCAAAGAGACCCAGTACTTC. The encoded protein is CASSLNGGTKETQYF.

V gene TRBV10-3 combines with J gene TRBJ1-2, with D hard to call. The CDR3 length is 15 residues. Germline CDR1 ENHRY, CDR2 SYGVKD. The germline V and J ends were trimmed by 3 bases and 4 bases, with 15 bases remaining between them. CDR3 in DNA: TGTGCCATCAGTGAAAACGTAGCAACCTTCTATGGCTACACCTTC. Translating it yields CAISENVATFYGYTF.

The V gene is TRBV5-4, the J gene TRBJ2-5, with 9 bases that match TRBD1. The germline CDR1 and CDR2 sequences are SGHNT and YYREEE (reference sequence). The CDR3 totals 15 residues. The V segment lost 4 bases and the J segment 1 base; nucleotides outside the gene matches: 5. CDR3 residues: CASSQDRGIQETQYF. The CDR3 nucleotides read TGTGCCAGCAGCCAGGACAGGGGAATCCAAGAGACCCAGTACTTC. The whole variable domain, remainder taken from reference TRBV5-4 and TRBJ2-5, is ETGVTQSPTHLIKTRGQQVTLRCSSQSGHNTVSWYQQALGQGPQFIFQYYREEENGRGNFPPRFSGLQFPNYSSELNVNALELDDSALYLCASSQDRGIQETQYFGPGTRLLVL.

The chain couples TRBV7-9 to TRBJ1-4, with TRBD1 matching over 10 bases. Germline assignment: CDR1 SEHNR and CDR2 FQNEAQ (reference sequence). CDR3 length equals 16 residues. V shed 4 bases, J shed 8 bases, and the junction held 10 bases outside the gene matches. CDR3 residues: CASSWHPGTGVEKLFF. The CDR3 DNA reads TGTGCCAGCAGCTGGCACCCCGGGACAGGGGTCGAAAAACTGTTTTTT.

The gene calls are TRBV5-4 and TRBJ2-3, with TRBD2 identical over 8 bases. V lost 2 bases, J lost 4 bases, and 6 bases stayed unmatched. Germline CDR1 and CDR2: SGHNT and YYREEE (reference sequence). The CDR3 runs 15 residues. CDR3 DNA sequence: TGTGCCAGCAGCTTACCGGGACTAGGGGCAGATACGCAGTATTTT. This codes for CASSLPGLGADTQYF.

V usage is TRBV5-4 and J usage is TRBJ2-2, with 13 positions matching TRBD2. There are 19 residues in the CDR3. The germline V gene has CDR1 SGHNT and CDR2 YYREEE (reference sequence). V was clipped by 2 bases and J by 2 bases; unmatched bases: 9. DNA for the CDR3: TGTGCCAGCAGCTTATTAGCGGGACTAGCGGGGCCAAACACCGGGGAGCTGTTTTTT. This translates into CASSLLAGLAGPNTGELFF.

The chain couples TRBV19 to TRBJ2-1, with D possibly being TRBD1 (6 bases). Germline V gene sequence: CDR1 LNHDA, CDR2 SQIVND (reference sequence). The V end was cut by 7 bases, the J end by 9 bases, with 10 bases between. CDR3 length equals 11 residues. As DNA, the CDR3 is TGTGCCAGTACCACAGGGTTTGAGCAGTTCTTC. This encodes CASTTGFEQFF.

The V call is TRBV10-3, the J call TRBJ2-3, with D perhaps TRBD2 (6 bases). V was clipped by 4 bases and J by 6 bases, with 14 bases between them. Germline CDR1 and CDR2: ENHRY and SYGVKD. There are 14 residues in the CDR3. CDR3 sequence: CAISASSGTDTQYF. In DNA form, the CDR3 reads TGTGCCATCAGTGCGTCGTCAGGGACTGATACGCAGTATTTT.

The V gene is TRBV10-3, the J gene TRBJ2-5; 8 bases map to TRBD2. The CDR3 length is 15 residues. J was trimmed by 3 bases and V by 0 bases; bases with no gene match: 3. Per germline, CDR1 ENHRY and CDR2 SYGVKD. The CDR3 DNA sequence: TGTGCCATCAGTGAGTCGGATAGCGGGAAAGAGACCCAGTACTTC. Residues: CAISESDSGKETQYF.

CDR3 DNA sequence: TGTGCCAGCACCATAGCCGGGACTAGCGGGGGGCCCAGAGCCAATGAGCAGTTCTTC. Translating it yields CASTIAGTSGGPRANEQFF. The chain uses TRBV7-8 and TRBJ2-1; 15 bases map to TRBD2. With V trimmed by 7 bases and J by 6 bases, 16 bases remained unmatched. The germline V gene has CDR1 SGHVS and CDR2 FQNEAQ. The CDR3 is 19 residues long.

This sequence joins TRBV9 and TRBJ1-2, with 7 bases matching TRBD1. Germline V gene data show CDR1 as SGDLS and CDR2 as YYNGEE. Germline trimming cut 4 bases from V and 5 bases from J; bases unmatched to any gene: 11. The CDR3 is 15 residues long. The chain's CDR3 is CASSPRGGSGYGYTF. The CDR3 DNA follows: TGTGCCAGCAGCCCACGAGGGGGCAGTGGGTATGGCTACACCTTC. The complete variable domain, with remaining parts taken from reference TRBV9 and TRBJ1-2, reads DSGVTQTPKHLITATGQRVTLRCSPRSGDLSVYWYQQSLDQGLQFLIQYYNGEERAKGNILERFSAQQFPDLHSELNLSSLELGDSALYFCASSPRGGSGYGYTFGSGTRLTVV.

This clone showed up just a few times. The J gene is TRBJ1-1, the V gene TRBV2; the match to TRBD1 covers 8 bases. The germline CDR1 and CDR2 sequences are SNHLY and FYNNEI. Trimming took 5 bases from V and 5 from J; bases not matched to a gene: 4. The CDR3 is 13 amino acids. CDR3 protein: CASSRQGTTEAFF. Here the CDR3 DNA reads TGTGCCAGCAGTAGACAGGGGACTACTGAAGCTTTCTTT.

For the CDR3, the DNA is TGTGCCAGCAGCTTATCGGCGGGAGGGCCCTCCAGGCAGTTCTTC. It specifies CASSLSAGGPSRQFF. The chain links TRBV7-3 to TRBJ2-1; 9 bases map to TRBD2. The CDR3 loop spans 15 amino acids. Losses at the gene ends were 2 bases for V and 12 bases for J; bases not matched to a gene: 11. Per germline, CDR1 SGHTA and CDR2 FQGTGA.

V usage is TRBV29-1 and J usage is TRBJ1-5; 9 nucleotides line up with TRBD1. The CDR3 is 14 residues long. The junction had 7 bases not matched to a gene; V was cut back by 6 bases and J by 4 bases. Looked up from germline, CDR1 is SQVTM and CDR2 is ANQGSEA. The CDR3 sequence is CSVSDRGINQPQHF. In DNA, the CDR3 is TGCAGCGTATCGGACAGGGGCATTAATCAGCCCCAGCATTTT.

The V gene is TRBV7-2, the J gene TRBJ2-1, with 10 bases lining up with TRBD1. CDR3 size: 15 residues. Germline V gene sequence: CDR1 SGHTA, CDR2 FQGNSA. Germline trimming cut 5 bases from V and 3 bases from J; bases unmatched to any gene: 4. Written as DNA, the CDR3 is TGTGCCAGCAGCCTCGACAGGGGGCGCTACAATGAGCAGTTCTTC. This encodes CASSLDRGRYNEQFF.

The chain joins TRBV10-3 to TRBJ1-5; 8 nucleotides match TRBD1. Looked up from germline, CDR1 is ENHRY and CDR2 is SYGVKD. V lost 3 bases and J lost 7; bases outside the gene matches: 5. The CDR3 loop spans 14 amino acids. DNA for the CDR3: TGTGCCATCAGTGACTCGGGACAGGACCAGCCCCAGCATTTT. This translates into CAISDSGQDQPQHF.